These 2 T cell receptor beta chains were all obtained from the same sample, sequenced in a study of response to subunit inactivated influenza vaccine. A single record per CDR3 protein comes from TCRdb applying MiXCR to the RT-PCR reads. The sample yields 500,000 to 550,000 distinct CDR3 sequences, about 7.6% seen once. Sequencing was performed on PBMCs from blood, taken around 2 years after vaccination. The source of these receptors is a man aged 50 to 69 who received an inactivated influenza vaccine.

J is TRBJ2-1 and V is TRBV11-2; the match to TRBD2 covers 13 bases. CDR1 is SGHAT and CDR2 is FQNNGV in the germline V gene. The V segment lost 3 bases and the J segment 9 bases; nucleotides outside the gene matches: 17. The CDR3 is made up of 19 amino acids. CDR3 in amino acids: CASSFRTSGGAHTLSEQFF. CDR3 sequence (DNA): TGTGCCAGCAGCTTCCGGACTAGCGGGGGAGCCCATACCCTCAGTGAGCAGTTCTTC.

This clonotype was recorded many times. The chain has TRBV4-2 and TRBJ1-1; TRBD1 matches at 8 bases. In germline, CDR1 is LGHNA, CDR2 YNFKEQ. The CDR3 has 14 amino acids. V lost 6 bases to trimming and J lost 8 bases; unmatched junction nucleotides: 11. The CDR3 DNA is TGTGCCAGCAGATTCCTGGGCAGGGGGCGCGAAGCTTTCTTT. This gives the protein CASRFLGRGREAFF.